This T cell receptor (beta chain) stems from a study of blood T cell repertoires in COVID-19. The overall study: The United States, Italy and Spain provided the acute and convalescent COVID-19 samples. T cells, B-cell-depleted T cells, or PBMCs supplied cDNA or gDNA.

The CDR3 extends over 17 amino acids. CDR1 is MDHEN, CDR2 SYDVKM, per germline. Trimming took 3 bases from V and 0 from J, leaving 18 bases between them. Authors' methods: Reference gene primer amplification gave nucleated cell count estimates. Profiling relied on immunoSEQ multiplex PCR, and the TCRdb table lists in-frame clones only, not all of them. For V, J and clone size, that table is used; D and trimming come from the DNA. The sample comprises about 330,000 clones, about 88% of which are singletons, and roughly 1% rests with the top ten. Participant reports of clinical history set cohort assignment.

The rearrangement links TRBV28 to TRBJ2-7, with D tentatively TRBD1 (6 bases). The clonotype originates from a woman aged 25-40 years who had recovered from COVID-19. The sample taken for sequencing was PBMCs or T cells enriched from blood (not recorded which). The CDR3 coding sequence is TGTGCCAGCAGTTTTGATTTGGGCACAGGGAGCTCCTACGAGCAGTACTTC. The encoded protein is CASSFDLGTGSSYEQYF. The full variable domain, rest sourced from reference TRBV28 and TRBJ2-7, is DVKVTQSSRYLVKRTGEKVFLECVQDMDHENMFWYRQDPGLGLRLIYFSYDVKMKEKGDIPEGYSVSREKKERFSLILESASTNQTSMYLCASSFDLGTGSSYEQYFGPGTRLTVT.